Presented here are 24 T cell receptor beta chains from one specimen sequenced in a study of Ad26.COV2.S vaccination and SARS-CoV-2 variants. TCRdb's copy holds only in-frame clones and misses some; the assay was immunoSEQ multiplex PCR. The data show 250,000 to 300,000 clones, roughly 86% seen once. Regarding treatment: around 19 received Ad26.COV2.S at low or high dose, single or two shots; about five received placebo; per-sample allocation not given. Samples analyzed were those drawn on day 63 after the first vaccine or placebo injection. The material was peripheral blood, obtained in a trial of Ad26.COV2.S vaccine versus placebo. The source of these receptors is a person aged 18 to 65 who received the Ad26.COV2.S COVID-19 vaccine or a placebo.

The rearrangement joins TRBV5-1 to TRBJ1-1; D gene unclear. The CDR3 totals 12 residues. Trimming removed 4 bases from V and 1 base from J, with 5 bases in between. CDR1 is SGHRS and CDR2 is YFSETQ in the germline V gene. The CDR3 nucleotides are TGCGCCAGCAGCCCCGGGAACACTGAAGCTTTCTTT. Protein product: CASSPGNTEAFF.

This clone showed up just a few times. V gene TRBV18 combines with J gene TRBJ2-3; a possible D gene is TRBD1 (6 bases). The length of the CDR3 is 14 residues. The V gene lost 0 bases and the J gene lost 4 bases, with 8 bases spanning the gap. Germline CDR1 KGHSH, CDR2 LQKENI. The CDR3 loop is CASSPPAGADTQYF. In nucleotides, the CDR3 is TGTGCCAGCTCACCACCGGCAGGGGCAGATACGCAGTATTTT.

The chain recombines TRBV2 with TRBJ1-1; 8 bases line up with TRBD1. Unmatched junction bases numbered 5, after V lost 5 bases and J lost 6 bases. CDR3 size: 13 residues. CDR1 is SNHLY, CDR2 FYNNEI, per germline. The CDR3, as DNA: TGTGCCAGCAGTCTTACAGGGGGAGCTGAAGCTTTCTTT. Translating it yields CASSLTGGAEAFF.

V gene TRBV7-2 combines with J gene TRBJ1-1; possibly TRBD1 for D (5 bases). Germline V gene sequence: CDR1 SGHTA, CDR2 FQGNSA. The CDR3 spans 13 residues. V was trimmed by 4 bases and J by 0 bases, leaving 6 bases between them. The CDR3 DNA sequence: TGTGCCAGCAGCTCGGGGCTGAACACTGAAGCTTTCTTT. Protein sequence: CASSSGLNTEAFF.

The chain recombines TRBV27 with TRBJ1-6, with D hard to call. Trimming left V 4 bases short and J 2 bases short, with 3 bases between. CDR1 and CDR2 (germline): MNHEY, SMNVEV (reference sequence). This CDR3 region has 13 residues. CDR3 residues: CASSSTYNSPLHF. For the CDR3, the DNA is TGTGCCAGCAGTTCTACCTATAATTCACCCCTCCACTTT.

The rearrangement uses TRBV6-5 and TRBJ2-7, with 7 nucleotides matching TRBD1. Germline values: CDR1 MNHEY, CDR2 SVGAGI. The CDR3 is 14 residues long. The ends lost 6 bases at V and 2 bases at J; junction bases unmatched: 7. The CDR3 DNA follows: TGTGCCAGCAGGGGACAGTTTGCCGCCTACGAGCAGTACTTC. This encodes CASRGQFAAYEQYF.

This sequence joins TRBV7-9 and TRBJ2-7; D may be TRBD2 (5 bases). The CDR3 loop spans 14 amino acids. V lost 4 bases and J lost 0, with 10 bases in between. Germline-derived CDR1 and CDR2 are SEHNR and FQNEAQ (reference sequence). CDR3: CASSSASSSYEQYF. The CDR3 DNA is TGTGCCAGCAGCTCCGCTAGCAGCTCCTACGAGCAGTACTTC. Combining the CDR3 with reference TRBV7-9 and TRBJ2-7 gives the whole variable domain DTGVSQNPRHKITKRGQNVTFRCDPISEHNRLYWYRQTLGQGPEFLTYFQNEAQLEKSRLLSDRFSAERPKGSFSTLEIQRTEQGDSAMYLCASSSASSSYEQYFGPGTRLTVT.

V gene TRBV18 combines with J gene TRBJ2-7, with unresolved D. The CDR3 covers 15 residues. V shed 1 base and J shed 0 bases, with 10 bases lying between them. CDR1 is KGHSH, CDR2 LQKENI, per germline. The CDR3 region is CASSPRSTFSYEQYF. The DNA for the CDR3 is TGTGCCAGCTCACCACGATCGACATTCTCCTACGAGCAGTACTTC. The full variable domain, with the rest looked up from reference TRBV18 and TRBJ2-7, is NAGVMQNPRHLVRRRGQEARLRCSPMKGHSHVYWYRQLPEEGLKFMVYLQKENIIDESGMPKERFSAEFPKEGPSILRIQQVVRGDSAAYFCASSPRSTFSYEQYFGPGTRLTVT.

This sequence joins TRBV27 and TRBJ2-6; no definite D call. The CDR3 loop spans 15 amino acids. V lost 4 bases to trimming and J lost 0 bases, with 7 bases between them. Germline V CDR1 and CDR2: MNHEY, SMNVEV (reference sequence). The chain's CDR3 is CASSSDGSGANVLTF. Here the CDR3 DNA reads TGTGCCAGCAGTTCGGACGGCTCTGGGGCCAACGTCCTGACTTTC.

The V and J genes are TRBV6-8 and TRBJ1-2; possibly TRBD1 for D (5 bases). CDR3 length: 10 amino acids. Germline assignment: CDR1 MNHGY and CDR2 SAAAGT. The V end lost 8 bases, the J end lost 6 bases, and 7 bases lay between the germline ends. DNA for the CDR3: TGTGCCAGCGGGGACCATGGCTACACCTTC. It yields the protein CASGDHGYTF.

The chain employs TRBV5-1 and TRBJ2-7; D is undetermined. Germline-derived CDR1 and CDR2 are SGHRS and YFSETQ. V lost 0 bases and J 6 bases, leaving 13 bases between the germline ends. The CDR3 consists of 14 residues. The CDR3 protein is CASSLASVRSEQYF. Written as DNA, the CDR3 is TGCGCCAGCAGCTTGGCCTCAGTTCGAAGCGAGCAGTACTTC. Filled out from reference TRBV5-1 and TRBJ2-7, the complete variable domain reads KAGVTQTPRYLIKTRGQQVTLSCSPISGHRSVSWYQQTPGQGLQFLFEYFSETQRNKGNFPGRFSGRQFSNSRSEMNVSTLELGDSALYLCASSLASVRSEQYFGPGTRLTVT.

Here the CDR3 DNA reads TGTGCCAGCAGCTTAGTTCTAGCGGGGTACAATGAGCAGTTCTTC. Translating it yields CASSLVLAGYNEQFF. V is TRBV7-2 and J is TRBJ2-1; 9 positions match TRBD2. The CDR3 is made up of 15 amino acids. V lost 1 base and J lost 4; bases outside the gene matches: 2. The germline V gene has CDR1 SGHTA and CDR2 FQGNSA.

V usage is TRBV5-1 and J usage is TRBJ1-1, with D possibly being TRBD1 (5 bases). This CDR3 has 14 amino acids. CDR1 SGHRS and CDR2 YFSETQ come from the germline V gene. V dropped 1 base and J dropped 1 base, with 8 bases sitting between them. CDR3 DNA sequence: TGCGCCAGCAGCTTGCATGGACAGAACACTGAAGCTTTCTTT. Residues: CASSLHGQNTEAFF.

CDR3 DNA: TGTGCCAGCAGCGTTAGATCGGGCGACTATGGCTACACCTTC. It is translated as CASSVRSGDYGYTF. The genes are TRBV9 and TRBJ1-2; D unresolved. Between the trimmed V and J ends, which lost 2 bases and 3 bases, there was a span of 11 bases. This CDR3 comprises 14 residues. The germline CDR1 and CDR2 sequences are SGDLS and YYNGEE.

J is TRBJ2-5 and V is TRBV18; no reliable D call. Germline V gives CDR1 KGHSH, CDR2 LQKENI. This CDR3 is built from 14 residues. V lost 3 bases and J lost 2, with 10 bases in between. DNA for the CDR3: TGTGCCAGCTCACCCCCAGCGCTACAAGAGACCCAGTACTTC. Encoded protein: CASSPPALQETQYF.

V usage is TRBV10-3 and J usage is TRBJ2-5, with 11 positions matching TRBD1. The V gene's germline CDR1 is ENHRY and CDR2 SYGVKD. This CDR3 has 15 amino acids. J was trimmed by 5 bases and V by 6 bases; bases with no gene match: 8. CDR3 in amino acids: CAISGGTGGWETQYF. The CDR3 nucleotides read TGTGCCATCAGCGGGGGGACAGGGGGTTGGGAGACCCAGTACTTC.

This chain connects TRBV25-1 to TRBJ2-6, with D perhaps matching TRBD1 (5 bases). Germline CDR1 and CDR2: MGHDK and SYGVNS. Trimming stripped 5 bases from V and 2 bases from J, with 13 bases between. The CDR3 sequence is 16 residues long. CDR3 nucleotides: TGTGCCAGCAGTCACATAACAGGTGCTGGGGCCAACGTCCTGACTTTC. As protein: CASSHITGAGANVLTF. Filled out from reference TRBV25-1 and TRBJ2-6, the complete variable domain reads EADIYQTPRYLVIGTGKKITLECSQTMGHDKMYWYQQDPGMELHLIHYSYGVNSTEKGDLSSESTVSRIRTEHFPLTLESARPSHTSQYLCASSHITGAGANVLTFGAGSRLTVL.

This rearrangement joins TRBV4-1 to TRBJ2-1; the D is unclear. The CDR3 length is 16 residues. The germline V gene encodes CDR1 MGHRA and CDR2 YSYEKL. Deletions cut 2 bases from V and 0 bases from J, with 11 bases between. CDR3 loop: CASSQTGQSSYNEQFF. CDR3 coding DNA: TGCGCCAGCAGCCAAACGGGCCAGAGCTCCTACAATGAGCAGTTCTTC.

CDR3 sequence (DNA): TGTGCCAGTAGGAGAGGGTTCGGGGAGCTGTTTTTT. Its protein product is CASRRGFGELFF. The rearrangement joins TRBV19 to TRBJ2-2, with a weak D call TRBD2 (5 bases). The CDR3 is 12 amino acids. Germline assignment: CDR1 LNHDA and CDR2 SQIVND (reference sequence). V shed 6 bases and J shed 7 bases, with 9 bases lying between them.

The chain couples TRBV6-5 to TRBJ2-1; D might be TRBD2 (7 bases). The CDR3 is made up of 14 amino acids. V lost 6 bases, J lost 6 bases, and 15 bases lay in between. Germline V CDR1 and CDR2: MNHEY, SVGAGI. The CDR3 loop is CASRRGGRGNEQFF. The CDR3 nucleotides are TGTGCCAGCAGAAGGGGGGGAAGGGGCAATGAGCAGTTCTTC.

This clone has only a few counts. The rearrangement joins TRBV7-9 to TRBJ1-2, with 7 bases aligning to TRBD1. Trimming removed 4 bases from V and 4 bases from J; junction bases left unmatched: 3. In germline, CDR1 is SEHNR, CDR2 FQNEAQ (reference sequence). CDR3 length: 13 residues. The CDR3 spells CASSYDRVYGYTF. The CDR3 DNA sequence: TGTGCCAGCAGCTATGACAGGGTCTATGGCTACACCTTC.

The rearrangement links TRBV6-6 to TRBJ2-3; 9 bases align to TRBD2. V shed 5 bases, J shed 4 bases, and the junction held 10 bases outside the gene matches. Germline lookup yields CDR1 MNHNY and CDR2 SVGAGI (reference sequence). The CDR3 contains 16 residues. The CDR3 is CASSLGVVAGADTQYF. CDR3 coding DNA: TGTGCCAGCAGTCTGGGTGTGGTAGCGGGAGCAGATACGCAGTATTTT.

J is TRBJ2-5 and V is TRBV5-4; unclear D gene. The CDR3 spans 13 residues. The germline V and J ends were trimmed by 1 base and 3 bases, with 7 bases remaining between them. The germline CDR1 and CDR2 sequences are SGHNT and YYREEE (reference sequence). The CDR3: CASSLSGEETQYF. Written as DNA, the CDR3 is TGTGCCAGCAGCTTGTCCGGTGAAGAGACCCAGTACTTC.

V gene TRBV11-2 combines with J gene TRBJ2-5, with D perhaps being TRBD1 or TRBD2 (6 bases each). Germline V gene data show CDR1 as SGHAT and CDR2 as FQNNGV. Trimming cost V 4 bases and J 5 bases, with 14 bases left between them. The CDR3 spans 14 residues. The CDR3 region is CASSSQGGGETQYF. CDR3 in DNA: TGTGCCAGCAGCTCACAGGGAGGAGGGGAGACCCAGTACTTC.